Below are 31 T cell receptor beta chains sequenced from a single sample in a study of T cell repertoires in cytomegalovirus infection. TCRdb fed the reads into MiXCR, producing one record per CDR3 protein. The sample consists of roughly 990,000 distinct CDR3 sequences, roughly a third of them appearing once. For these receptors, no antigen is known. Sequences were derived from cultured CD8+ T cells from PBMCs, sampled from culture after CMV antigen stimulation. The receptors were sampled from a human donor in good health (CMV status not recorded). Some clones in this sample may be carry-over from other donors' samples.

This clonotype was seen a few times. This chain uses TRBV11-2 with TRBJ2-3; 8 bases align to TRBD2. Germline CDR1 SGHAT, CDR2 FQNNGV. This CDR3 has 16 residues. Trimming removed 4 bases from V and 4 bases from J; junction bases left unmatched: 10. Here the CDR3 DNA reads TGTGCCAGCAGCTCTACAATCGGACTAGCCGCAGATACGCAGTATTTT. The encoded protein is CASSSTIGLAADTQYF. The complete variable domain, with remaining parts taken from reference TRBV11-2 and TRBJ2-3, reads EAGVAQSPRYKIIEKRQSVAFWCNPISGHATLYWYQQILGQGPKLLIQFQNNGVVDDSQLPKDRFSAERLKGVDSTLKIQPAKLEDSAVYLCASSSTIGLAADTQYFGPGTRLTVL.

The sample holds a few counts of this clonotype. The V gene is TRBV27, the J gene TRBJ1-5; no firm D call. Germline V gene sequence: CDR1 MNHEY, CDR2 SMNVEV (reference sequence). V was cut by 5 bases and J by 7 bases, with 12 bases left in between. The CDR3 sequence is 13 residues long. CDR3 DNA sequence: TGTGCCAGCAGTCCAAAACTTTACCAGCCCCAGCATTTT. This codes for CASSPKLYQPQHF.

This rearrangement joins TRBV11-2 to TRBJ2-2; TRBD2 might be the D (6 bases). Trimming pared 2 bases from V and 5 bases from J, leaving 12 bases between. Per germline, CDR1 SGHAT and CDR2 FQNNGV. This CDR3 is built from 15 residues. CDR3 sequence reads: CASSLFRGSTGELFF. The CDR3 DNA follows: TGTGCCAGCAGCTTATTCCGGGGGAGTACCGGGGAGCTGTTTTTT.

This chain uses TRBV6-2 or TRBV6-3 with TRBJ1-6; TRBD1 aligns across 8 bases. CDR1 is MNHEY and CDR2 is SVGEGT in the germline V gene. V was clipped by 7 bases and J by 6 bases; unmatched bases: 5. This CDR3 has 14 residues. The CDR3 region has the DNA TGTGCCAGCACCTCAGGGGGCTCTAATTCACCCCTCCACTTT. Amino acid sequence: CASTSGGSNSPLHF.

The rearrangement joins TRBV12-3 or TRBV12-4 to TRBJ1-2; D gene uncertain. The CDR3 consists of 15 residues. The V and J ends lost 4 bases and 4 bases respectively, with 16 bases between them. The CDR3 DNA sequence: TGTGCCAGCAGTTCCCGTGACACTAGCACCTATGGCTACACCTTC. As protein: CASSSRDTSTYGYTF.

In the case of this clonotype: An end of the junction does not agree with germline; a read error may underlie this. This chain joins TRBV27 and TRBJ2-5; the match to TRBD2 covers 9 bases. Per the germline V gene, CDR1 is MNHEY and CDR2 is SMNVEV (reference sequence). This CDR3 region has 14 residues. The CDR3 nucleotides are TGTGCCAGCGGTTTAGCGGGGGAGGAGGAGACCCAGTACTTC. Amino acid sequence: CASGLAGEEETQYF.

V gene TRBV29-1 combines with J gene TRBJ2-1; the D is unclear. Germline V gives CDR1 SQVTM, CDR2 ANQGSEA. V lost 0 bases and J lost 8, with 20 bases in between. The CDR3 loop spans 16 amino acids. This CDR3 is CSVEDLGRREVYEQFF. CDR3 DNA: TGCAGCGTTGAAGATCTTGGACGCCGCGAGGTCTATGAGCAGTTCTTC.

V gene TRBV20-1 combines with J gene TRBJ1-2; possible D gene TRBD1, 5 bases. CDR1 and CDR2 from the germline V gene are DFQATT and SNEGSKA (reference sequence). V lost 0 bases, J lost 3 bases, and 8 bases lay in between. The CDR3 consists of 13 residues. CDR3 bases: TGCAGTGCTAGAGATGGGGCGGACTATGGCTACACCTTC. Translated: CSARDGADYGYTF.

This clonotype was counted a few times. The rearrangement links TRBV5-1 to TRBJ2-3; 8 positions agree with TRBD2. J lost 0 bases, V lost 4 bases, and 7 bases had no gene match. Germline CDR1 is SGHRS and CDR2 is YFSETQ. The CDR3 has 16 residues. The DNA of the CDR3 is TGCGCCAGCAGCGGGGGGTCGGGGGGGAGCACAGATACGCAGTATTTT. This gives the protein CASSGGSGGSTDTQYF.

This clonotype was counted at least ten times. The chain recombines TRBV2 with TRBJ2-1; D ambiguous. With 7 bases removed from V and 7 bases from J, the gap between germline ends came to 5 bases. CDR1 is SNHLY, CDR2 FYNNEI, per germline. This CDR3 spans 10 amino acids. CDR3 in amino acids: CASKGNEQFF. The CDR3 nucleotides read TGTGCCAGCAAGGGTAATGAGCAGTTCTTC.

The chain recombines TRBV6-6 with TRBJ2-7; no reliable D call. Looked up from germline, CDR1 is MNHNY and CDR2 is SVGAGI (reference sequence). The CDR3 extends over 14 amino acids. Trimming cost V 4 bases and J 5 bases, with 15 bases left between them. The CDR3 protein is CASSLPGQLDEQYF. CDR3 nucleotides: TGTGCCAGCAGTTTACCCGGGCAGTTGGACGAGCAGTACTTC.

This clonotype was observed a handful of times. V is TRBV7-9 and J is TRBJ1-5; 7 nucleotides line up with TRBD1. CDR1 SEHNR and CDR2 FQNEAQ come from the germline V gene (reference sequence). Trimming took 8 bases from V and 0 from J; bases not matched to a gene: 4. The CDR3 consists of 14 residues. The CDR3 DNA sequence: TGTGCCAGCGGGACAGACTATAGCAATCAGCCCCAGCATTTT. Amino acid sequence: CASGTDYSNQPQHF. The variable domain in full, with the rest retrieved from reference TRBV7-9 and TRBJ1-5, is DTGVSQNPRHKITKRGQNVTFRCDPISEHNRLYWYRQTLGQGPEFLTYFQNEAQLEKSRLLSDRFSAERPKGSFSTLEIQRTEQGDSAMYLCASGTDYSNQPQHFGDGTRLSIL.

This clonotype was detected a few times. The chain couples TRBV11-3 to TRBJ2-5, with a weak D call TRBD2 (5 bases). The CDR3 runs to 13 residues. CDR1 SGHNT and CDR2 YENEEA come from the germline V gene. Between the trimmed V and J ends, which lost 5 bases and 7 bases, there was a span of 14 bases. The CDR3 reads CASSPDRGGTQYF. Written as DNA, the CDR3 is TGTGCCAGCAGCCCCGATCGGGGTGGGACCCAGTACTTC.

Only a few counts were recorded for this clonotype. J is TRBJ1-1 and V is TRBV19; TRBD1 matches 10 bases. CDR3 length: 14 amino acids. The J segment lost 3 bases and the V segment lost 3 bases, leaving 1 base of the junction unmatched. Per the germline V gene, CDR1 is LNHDA and CDR2 is SQIVND (reference sequence). The CDR3 nucleotides are TGTGCCAGTAGTATGGGGACAGGGGACACTGAAGCTTTCTTT. As protein: CASSMGTGDTEAFF.

To note about this clonotype: Its ends do not fully match the called genes, so a read error is possible. This chain uses TRBV12-3 or TRBV12-4 with TRBJ1-2; tentatively, D is TRBD1 (5 bases). The CDR3 consists of 16 residues. CDR3 loop: CASSLNPSGCGYGCTF. The CDR3 DNA sequence: TGTGCCAGCAGTCTGAATCCTTCAGGGTGTGGCTATGGCTGCACCTTC.

The rearrangement uses TRBV6-1 and TRBJ2-1; 11 nucleotides line up with TRBD2. Germline trimming cut 2 bases from V and 5 bases from J; bases unmatched to any gene: 8. Germline V gene data show CDR1 as MNHNS and CDR2 as SASEGT. This CDR3 comprises 17 residues. The CDR3 spells CASSEQSSGGHDNEQFF. The DNA for the CDR3 is TGTGCCAGCAGTGAACAATCTAGCGGGGGGCATGACAATGAGCAGTTCTTC.

This clonotype was counted a few times. This chain connects TRBV27 to TRBJ2-3; a weak D match, TRBD2 (5 bases). V lost 5 bases, J lost 3 bases, and 18 bases lay in between. From germline, CDR1 is MNHEY and CDR2 SMNVEV (reference sequence). The CDR3 loop spans 16 amino acids. CDR3 loop: CASSLAFSGFTDTQYF. CDR3 DNA sequence: TGTGCCAGCAGTCTCGCATTCTCGGGGTTTACAGATACGCAGTATTTT.

The sample holds a few counts of this clonotype. V usage is TRBV4-3 and J usage is TRBJ1-4; the D is unclear. V shed 4 bases and J shed 1 base, with 13 bases lying between them. The CDR3 extends over 16 amino acids. Per the germline V gene, CDR1 is LGHNA and CDR2 is YSLEER. CDR3 nucleotide sequence: TGCGCCAGCAGCCCGTTCGGAGGCGTAACTAATGAAAAACTGTTTTTT. Its translation is CASSPFGGVTNEKLFF.

The V call is TRBV27, the J call TRBJ2-3; 7 nucleotides align to TRBD2. CDR3 size: 14 residues. Looked up from germline, CDR1 is MNHEY and CDR2 is SMNVEV (reference sequence). V was clipped by 7 bases and J by 2 bases; unmatched bases: 6. The DNA of the CDR3 is TGTGCCAGCAATGTAGGGACTATCACAGATACGCAGTATTTT. Translated: CASNVGTITDTQYF.

This clonotype was seen more than once but under ten times. The chain links TRBV7-6 to TRBJ2-5; no clear D. Trimming removed 1 base at V and 3 bases at J, with 9 bases between. There are 14 residues in the CDR3. Germline values: CDR1 SGHVS, CDR2 FNYEAQ. CDR3 DNA: TGTGCCAGCAGCTTAGAGAACAAGGAAGAGACCCAGTACTTC. The encoded protein is CASSLENKEETQYF.

The chain links TRBV6-2 or TRBV6-3 to TRBJ2-4, with unresolved D. The CDR3 extends over 16 amino acids. V was pared by 0 bases and J by 1 base, with 10 bases between. Germline-derived CDR1 and CDR2 are MNHEY and SVGEGT. CDR3 in amino acids: CASSYSQDSAKNIQYF. The CDR3 region has the DNA TGTGCCAGCAGTTACTCCCAAGATAGCGCCAAAAACATTCAGTACTTC.

The chain has TRBV29-1 and TRBJ1-1, with D perhaps matching TRBD1 (6 bases). Germline-derived CDR1 and CDR2 are SQVTM and ANQGSEA. The V end was cut by 2 bases, the J end by 10 bases, with 26 bases between. CDR3 size: 16 residues. DNA of the CDR3: TGCAGCGTTGAACTCCCACCCTGGGACATACTTTGGGGAGCTTTCTTT. It codes for CSVELPPWDILWGAFF.

V gene TRBV6-2 or TRBV6-3 combines with J gene TRBJ2-7; tentatively, D is TRBD1 or TRBD2 (5 bases each). Deletions cut 1 base from V and 0 bases from J, with 13 bases between. The CDR3 covers 16 residues. Germline V CDR1 and CDR2: MNHEY, SVGEGT. The DNA of the CDR3 is TGTGCCAGCAGTTACTATCGGGACGCGAGCTCCTACGAGCAGTACTTC. Translating gives CASSYYRDASSYEQYF.

This clonotype was counted a few times. The V and J genes are TRBV6-6 and TRBJ1-2, with 11 bases aligning to TRBD1. Germline CDR1 and CDR2: MNHNY and SVGAGI (reference sequence). The CDR3 covers 16 residues. J gave up 8 bases and V 0 bases, and 8 bases lay outside the gene matches. CDR3 amino acids: CASSYSRTGGRQGYTF. CDR3 DNA: TGTGCCAGCAGTTACTCCCGGACAGGGGGCAGACAGGGCTACACCTTC.

This clonotype was counted only a few times. The V call is TRBV11-2, the J call TRBJ2-3; 16 nucleotides match TRBD2. The CDR3 is 18 residues long. The germline V gene has CDR1 SGHAT and CDR2 FQNNGV. Trimming took 1 base from V and 2 from J; bases not matched to a gene: 3. CDR3 bases: TGTGCCAGCAGCTTAGCCGGGACTAGCGGGGGGGCCACAGATACGCAGTATTTT. Its translation is CASSLAGTSGGATDTQYF.

The CDR3 DNA sequence: TGTGCCAGCACCCGAGGGGGGGGGCCTAACAATGAGCAGTTCTTC. It specifies CASTRGGGPNNEQFF. The V call is TRBV7-3, the J call TRBJ2-1; D is perhaps TRBD2 (7 bases). There are 15 residues in the CDR3. V lost 7 bases and J lost 5, with 18 bases in between. Germline V lookup: CDR1 SGHTA, CDR2 FQGTGA.

A few counts support this clonotype. V gene TRBV5-6 combines with J gene TRBJ1-1; 7 bases are shared with TRBD1. V shed 1 base and J 8 bases; nucleotides not matched to a gene: 5. The CDR3 is 13 amino acids. Germline CDR1 SGHDT, CDR2 YYEEEE. CDR3 amino acids: CASSLPLTGEAFF. In DNA form, the CDR3 reads TGTGCCAGCAGCTTGCCCCTGACAGGGGAAGCTTTCTTT.

The chain recombines TRBV5-6 with TRBJ2-1; a possible D gene is TRBD2 (5 bases). V was cut by 4 bases and J by 7 bases, with 9 bases left in between. The CDR3 covers 12 residues. Germline V CDR1 and CDR2: SGHDT, YYEEEE. The CDR3: CASSRTRNEQFF. The DNA for the CDR3 is TGTGCCAGCAGCCGAACTAGGAATGAGCAGTTCTTC.

This clonotype was seen a few times. The chain employs TRBV7-6 and TRBJ1-1, with TRBD1 matching over 7 bases. In germline, CDR1 is SGHVS, CDR2 FNYEAQ. Trimming at V came to 2 bases and at J to 6 bases, leaving 9 bases not matched to a gene. The length of the CDR3 is 15 residues. CDR3 protein: CASSLSTGSLAEAFF. CDR3 DNA: TGTGCCAGCAGCTTATCGACAGGGTCTCTCGCTGAAGCTTTCTTT.

This chain uses TRBV7-9 with TRBJ1-1; 10 bases map to TRBD1. Germline assignment: CDR1 SEHNR and CDR2 FQNEAQ (reference sequence). V trimming: 4 bases; J trimming: 1 base; junction bases outside the gene matches: 3. The CDR3 extends over 15 amino acids. The CDR3 reads CASSSGQGGNTEAFF. CDR3 in DNA: TGTGCCAGCAGCTCAGGACAGGGGGGGAACACTGAAGCTTTCTTT.

This clonotype was found a few times. This chain uses TRBV27 with TRBJ2-1, with D possibly TRBD1 on 6 matching bases. V dropped 5 bases and J dropped 3 bases, with 14 bases sitting between them. From germline, CDR1 is MNHEY and CDR2 SMNVEV (reference sequence). The CDR3 extends over 15 amino acids. CDR3 amino acids: CASSPPAQGYNEQFF. The CDR3 DNA is TGTGCCAGCAGTCCTCCGGCACAGGGCTACAATGAGCAGTTCTTC.